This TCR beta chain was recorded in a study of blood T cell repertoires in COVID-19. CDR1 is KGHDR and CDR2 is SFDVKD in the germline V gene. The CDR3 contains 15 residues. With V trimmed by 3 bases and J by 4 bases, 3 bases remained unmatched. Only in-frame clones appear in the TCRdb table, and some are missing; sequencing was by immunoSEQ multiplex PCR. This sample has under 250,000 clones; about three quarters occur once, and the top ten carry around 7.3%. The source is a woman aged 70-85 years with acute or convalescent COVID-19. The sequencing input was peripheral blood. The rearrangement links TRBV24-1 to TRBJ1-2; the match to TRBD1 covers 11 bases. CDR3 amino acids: CATSDPGQGGYGYTF. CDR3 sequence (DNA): TGTGCCACCAGTGATCCGGGACAGGGGGGCTATGGCTACACCTTC.